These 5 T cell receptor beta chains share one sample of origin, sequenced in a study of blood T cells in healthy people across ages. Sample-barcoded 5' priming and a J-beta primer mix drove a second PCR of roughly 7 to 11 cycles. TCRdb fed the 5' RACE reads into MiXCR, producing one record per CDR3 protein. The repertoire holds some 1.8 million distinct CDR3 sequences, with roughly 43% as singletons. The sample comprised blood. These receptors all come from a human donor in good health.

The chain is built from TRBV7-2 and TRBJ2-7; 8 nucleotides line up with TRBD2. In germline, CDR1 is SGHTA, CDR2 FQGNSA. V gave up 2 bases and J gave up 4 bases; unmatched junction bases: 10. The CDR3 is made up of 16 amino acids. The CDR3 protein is CASSLNSGGAIYEQYF. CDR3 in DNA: TGTGCCAGCAGCTTAAATTCGGGGGGGGCTATATACGAGCAGTACTTC.

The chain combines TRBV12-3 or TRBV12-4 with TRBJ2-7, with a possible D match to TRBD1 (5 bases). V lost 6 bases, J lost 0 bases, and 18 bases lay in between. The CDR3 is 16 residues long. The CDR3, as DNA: TGTGCCAGCAGCCCAACCCAGGGTAAAAGCTCCTACGAGCAGTACTTC. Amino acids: CASSPTQGKSSYEQYF.

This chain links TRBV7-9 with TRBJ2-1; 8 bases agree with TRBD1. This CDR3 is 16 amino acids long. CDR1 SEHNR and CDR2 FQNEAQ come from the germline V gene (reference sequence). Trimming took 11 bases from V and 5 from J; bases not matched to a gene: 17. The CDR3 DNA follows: TGTGCCTCAGGGGGCCCCCTCGAAGCACAAAACAATGAGCAGTTCTTC. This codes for CASGGPLEAQNNEQFF.

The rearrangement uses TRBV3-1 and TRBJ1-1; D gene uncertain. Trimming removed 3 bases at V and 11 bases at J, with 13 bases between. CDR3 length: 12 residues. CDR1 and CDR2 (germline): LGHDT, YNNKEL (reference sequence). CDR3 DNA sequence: TGTGCCAGCAGCCAGCCTCAAGGGTCCGCTTTCTTT. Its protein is CASSQPQGSAFF.

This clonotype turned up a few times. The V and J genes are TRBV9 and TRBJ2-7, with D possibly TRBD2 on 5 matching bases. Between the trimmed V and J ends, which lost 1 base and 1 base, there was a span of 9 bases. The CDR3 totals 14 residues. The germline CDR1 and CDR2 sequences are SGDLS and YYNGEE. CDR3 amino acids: CASSVRRDSYEQYF. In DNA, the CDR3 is TGTGCCAGCAGCGTAAGACGGGATTCCTACGAGCAGTACTTC.